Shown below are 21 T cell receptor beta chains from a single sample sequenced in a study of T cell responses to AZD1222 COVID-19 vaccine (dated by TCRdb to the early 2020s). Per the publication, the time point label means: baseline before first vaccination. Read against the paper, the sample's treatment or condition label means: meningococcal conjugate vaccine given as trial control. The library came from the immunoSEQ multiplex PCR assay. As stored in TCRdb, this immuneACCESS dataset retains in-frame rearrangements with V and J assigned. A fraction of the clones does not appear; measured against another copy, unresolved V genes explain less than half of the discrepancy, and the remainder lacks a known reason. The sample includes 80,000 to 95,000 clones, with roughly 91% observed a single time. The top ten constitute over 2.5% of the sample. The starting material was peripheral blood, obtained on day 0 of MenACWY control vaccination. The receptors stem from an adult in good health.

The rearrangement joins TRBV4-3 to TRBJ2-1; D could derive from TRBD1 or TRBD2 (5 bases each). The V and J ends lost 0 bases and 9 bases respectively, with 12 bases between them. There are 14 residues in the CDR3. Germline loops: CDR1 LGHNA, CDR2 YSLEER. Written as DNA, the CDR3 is TGCGCCAGCAGCCAAGATCGAGGGGTGTTTGAGCAGTTCTTC. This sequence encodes CASSQDRGVFEQFF.

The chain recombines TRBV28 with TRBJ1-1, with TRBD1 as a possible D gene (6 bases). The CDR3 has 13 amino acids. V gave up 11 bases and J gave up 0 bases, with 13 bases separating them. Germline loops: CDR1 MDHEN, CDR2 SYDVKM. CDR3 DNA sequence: TGTGCCGCGCTGGGGGCTATGAACACTGAAGCTTTCTTT. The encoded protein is CAALGAMNTEAFF.

CDR3 region: CASSQLRGQDTEAFF. The CDR3, as DNA: TGCGCCAGCAGCCAATTAAGGGGGCAAGACACTGAAGCTTTCTTT. The J gene is TRBJ1-1, the V gene TRBV4-3; 7 nucleotides align to TRBD1. V lost 2 bases, J lost 3 bases, and 6 bases stayed unmatched. CDR1 and CDR2 from the germline V gene are LGHNA and YSLEER. The length of the CDR3 is 15 residues.

CDR3: CASSLDPGRGVAFF. DNA of the CDR3: TGTGCCAGCAGCTTAGATCCCGGCAGGGGGGTCGCTTTCTTT. This chain connects TRBV11-2 to TRBJ1-1, with 7 bases lining up with TRBD1. Germline CDR1 SGHAT, CDR2 FQNNGV. The CDR3 contains 14 residues. V lost 0 bases and J lost 11; bases outside the gene matches: 9.

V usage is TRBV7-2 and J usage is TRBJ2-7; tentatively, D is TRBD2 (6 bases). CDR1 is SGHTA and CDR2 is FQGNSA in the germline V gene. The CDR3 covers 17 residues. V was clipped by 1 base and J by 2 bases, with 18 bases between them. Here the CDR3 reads CASSLVALTGTAYEQYF. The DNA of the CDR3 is TGTGCCAGCAGCTTAGTCGCGCTCACCGGGACTGCCTACGAGCAGTACTTC. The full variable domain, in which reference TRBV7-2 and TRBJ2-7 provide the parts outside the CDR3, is GAGVSQSPSNKVTEKGKDVELRCDPISGHTALYWYRQSLGQGLEFLIYFQGNSAPDKSGLPSDRFSAERTGGSVSTLTIQRTQQEDSAVYLCASSLVALTGTAYEQYFGPGTRLTVT.

The CDR3 is CASSPGVGELFF. CDR3 nucleotide sequence: TGTGCCAGCAGTCCAGGGGTCGGGGAGCTGTTTTTT. This sequence joins TRBV9 and TRBJ2-2, with D perhaps matching TRBD1 (6 bases). V was shortened by 5 bases and J by 7 bases, with 9 bases between the two germline ends. The CDR3 spans 12 residues. Germline CDR1 is SGDLS and CDR2 is YYNGEE. Variable domain in full (rest from reference TRBV9 and TRBJ2-2): DSGVTQTPKHLITATGQRVTLRCSPRSGDLSVYWYQQSLDQGLQFLIQYYNGEERAKGNILERFSAQQFPDLHSELNLSSLELGDSALYFCASSPGVGELFFGEGSRLTVL.

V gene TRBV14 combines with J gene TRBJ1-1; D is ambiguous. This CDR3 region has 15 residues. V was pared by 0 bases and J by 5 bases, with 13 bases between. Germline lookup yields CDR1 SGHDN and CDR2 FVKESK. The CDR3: CASSQELRGITEAFF. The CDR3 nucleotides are TGTGCCAGCAGCCAAGAACTACGGGGTATAACTGAAGCTTTCTTT. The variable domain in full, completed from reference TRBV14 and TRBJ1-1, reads EAGVTQFPSHSVIEKGQTVTLRCDPISGHDNLYWYRRVMGKEIKFLLHFVKESKQDESGMPNNRFLAERTGGTYSTLKVQPAELEDSGVYFCASSQELRGITEAFFGQGTRLTVV.

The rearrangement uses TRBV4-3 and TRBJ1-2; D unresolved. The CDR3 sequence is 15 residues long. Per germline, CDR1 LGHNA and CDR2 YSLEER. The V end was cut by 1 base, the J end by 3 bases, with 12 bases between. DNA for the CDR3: TGCGCCAGCAGCCAAGGCCGTAATAGGGACTATGGCTACACCTTC. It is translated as CASSQGRNRDYGYTF.

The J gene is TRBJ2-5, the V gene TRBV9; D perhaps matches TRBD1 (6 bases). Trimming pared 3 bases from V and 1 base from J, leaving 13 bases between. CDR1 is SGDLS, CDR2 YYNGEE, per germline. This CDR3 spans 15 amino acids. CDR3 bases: TGTGCCAGCAGCGCGACGACAGGCCGCCAAGAGACCCAGTACTTC. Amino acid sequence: CASSATTGRQETQYF.

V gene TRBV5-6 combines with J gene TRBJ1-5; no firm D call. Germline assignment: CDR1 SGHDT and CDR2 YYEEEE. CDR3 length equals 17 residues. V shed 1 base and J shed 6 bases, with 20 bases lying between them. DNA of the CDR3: TGTGCCAGCAGCTTGTTCGATCTTGGTGGCGGCACTCAGCCCCAGCATTTT. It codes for CASSLFDLGGGTQPQHF.

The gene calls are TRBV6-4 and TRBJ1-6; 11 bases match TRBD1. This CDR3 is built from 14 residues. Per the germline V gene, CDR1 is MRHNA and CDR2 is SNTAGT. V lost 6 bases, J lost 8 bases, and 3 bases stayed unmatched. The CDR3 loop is CASSPGQGDSPLHF. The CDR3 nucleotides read TGTGCCAGCAGCCCGGGACAGGGGGATTCACCCCTCCACTTT.

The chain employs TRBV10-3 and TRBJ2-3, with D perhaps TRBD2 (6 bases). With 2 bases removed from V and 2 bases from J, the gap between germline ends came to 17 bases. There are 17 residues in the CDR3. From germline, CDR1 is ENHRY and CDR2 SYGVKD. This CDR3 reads CAISEPPEAGTTDTQYF. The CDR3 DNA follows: TGTGCCATCAGTGAGCCCCCGGAAGCGGGCACCACAGATACGCAGTATTTT.

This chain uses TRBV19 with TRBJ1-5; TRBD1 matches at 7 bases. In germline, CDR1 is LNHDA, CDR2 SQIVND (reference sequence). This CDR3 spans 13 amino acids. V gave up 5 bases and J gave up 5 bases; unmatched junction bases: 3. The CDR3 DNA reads TGTGCCAGTAGTGCCGACAGGGATCAGCCCCAGCATTTT. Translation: CASSADRDQPQHF. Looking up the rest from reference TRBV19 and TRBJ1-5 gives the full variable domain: DGGITQSPKYLFRKEGQNVTLSCEQNLNHDAMYWYRQDPGQGLRLIYYSQIVNDFQKGDIAEGYSVSREKKESFPLTVTSAQKNPTAFYLCASSADRDQPQHFGDGTRLSIL.

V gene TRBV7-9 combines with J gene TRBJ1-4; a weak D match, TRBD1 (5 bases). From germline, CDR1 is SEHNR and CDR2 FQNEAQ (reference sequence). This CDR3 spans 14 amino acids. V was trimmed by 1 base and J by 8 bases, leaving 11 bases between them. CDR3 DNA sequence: TGTGCCAGCAGCTTAGGGCAGGGTCGAGAAAAACTGTTTTTT. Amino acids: CASSLGQGREKLFF.

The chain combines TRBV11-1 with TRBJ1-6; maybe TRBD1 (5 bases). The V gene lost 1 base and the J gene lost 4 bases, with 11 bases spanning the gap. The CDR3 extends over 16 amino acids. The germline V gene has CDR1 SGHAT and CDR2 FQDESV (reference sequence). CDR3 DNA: TGTGCCAGCAGCTTAGACTCACAGGCTTATAATTCACCCCTCCACTTT. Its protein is CASSLDSQAYNSPLHF.

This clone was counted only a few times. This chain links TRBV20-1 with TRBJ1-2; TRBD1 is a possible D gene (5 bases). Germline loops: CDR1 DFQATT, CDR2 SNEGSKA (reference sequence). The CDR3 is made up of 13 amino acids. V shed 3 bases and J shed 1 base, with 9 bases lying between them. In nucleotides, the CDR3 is TGCAGTGCTAGTGAGGGGATTAACTATGGCTACACCTTC. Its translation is CSASEGINYGYTF.

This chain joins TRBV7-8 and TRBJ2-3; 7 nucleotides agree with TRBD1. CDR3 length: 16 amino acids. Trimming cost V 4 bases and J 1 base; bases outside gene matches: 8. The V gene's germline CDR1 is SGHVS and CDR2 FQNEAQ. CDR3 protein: CASSSNLDRGTDTQYF. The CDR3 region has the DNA TGTGCCAGCAGCTCCAACCTTGACAGGGGCACAGATACGCAGTATTTT.

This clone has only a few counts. The chain's CDR3 is CASSQAGEGREYGYTF. The DNA of the CDR3 is TGCGCCAGCAGCCAAGCGGGGGAGGGTCGAGAATATGGCTACACCTTC. The rearrangement joins TRBV4-3 to TRBJ1-2; TRBD1 might be the D (5 bases). V lost 1 base to trimming and J lost 5 bases, with 17 bases between them. Germline values: CDR1 LGHNA, CDR2 YSLEER. There are 16 residues in the CDR3.

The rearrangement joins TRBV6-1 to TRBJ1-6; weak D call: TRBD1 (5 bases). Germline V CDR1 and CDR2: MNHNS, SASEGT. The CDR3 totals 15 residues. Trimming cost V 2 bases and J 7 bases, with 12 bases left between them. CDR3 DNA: TGTGCCAGCAGTGAAACGGCCAGGGCAAATTCACCCCTCCACTTT. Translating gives CASSETARANSPLHF.

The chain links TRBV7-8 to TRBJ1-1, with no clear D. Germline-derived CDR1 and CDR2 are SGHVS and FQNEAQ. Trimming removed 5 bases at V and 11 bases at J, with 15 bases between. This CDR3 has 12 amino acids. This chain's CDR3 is CASSRALERAFF. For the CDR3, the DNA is TGTGCCAGCAGCCGTGCGCTCGAAAGGGCTTTCTTT.

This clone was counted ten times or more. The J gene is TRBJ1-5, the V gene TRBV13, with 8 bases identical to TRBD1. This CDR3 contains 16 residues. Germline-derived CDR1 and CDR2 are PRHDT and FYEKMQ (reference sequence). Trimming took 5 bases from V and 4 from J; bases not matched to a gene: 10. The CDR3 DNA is TGTGCCAGCAGCCTGAGACAGGGGAGGGGTAATCAGCCCCAGCATTTT. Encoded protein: CASSLRQGRGNQPQHF.